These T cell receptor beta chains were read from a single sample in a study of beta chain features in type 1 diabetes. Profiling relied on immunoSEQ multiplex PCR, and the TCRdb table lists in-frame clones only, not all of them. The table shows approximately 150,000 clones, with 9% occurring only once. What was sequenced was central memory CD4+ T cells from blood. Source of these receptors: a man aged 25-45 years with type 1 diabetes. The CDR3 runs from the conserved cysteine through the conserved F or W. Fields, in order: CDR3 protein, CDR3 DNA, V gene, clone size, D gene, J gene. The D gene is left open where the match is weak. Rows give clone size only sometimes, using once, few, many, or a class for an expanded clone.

cdr3_aa: CASSAPGTGLKYEQYF
cdr3_nt: TGTGCCAGCAGTGCCCCGGGGACAGGGTTAAAGTACGAGCAGTACTTC
v_call: TRBV28
clone_size: few
d_call: TRBD1
j_call: TRBJ2-7

cdr3_aa: CASSLGGWVAEQYF
cdr3_nt: TGTGCCAGCAGCTTAGGTGGTTGGGTAGCGGAGCAGTACTTC
v_call: TRBV7-2
clone_size: few
d_call: NA
j_call: TRBJ2-7

cdr3_aa: CASSSGLAGKETQYF
cdr3_nt: TGTGCCAGCAGTTCCGGACTAGCGGGGAAAGAGACCCAGTACTTC
v_call: TRBV6-6
clone_size: few
d_call: TRBD2
j_call: TRBJ2-5

cdr3_aa: CSGSHGTSGGEQFF
cdr3_nt: TGCAGCGGCTCACACGGGACTAGCGGGGGTGAGCAGTTCTTC
v_call: TRBV29-1
clone_size: NA
d_call: TRBD2
j_call: TRBJ2-1

cdr3_aa: CASSRTPGTGSGELFF
cdr3_nt: TGTGCCAGCAGTCGAACTCCCGGGACTGGCTCCGGGGAGCTGTTTTTT
v_call: TRBV7-9
clone_size: once
d_call: NA
j_call: TRBJ2-2

cdr3_aa: CASTLYNEQFF
cdr3_nt: TGTGCCAGCACCCTGTACAATGAGCAGTTCTTC
v_call: TRBV5-8
clone_size: NA
d_call: NA
j_call: TRBJ2-1

cdr3_aa: CASSAGRQETQYF
cdr3_nt: TGTGCCAGCAGTGCGGGGAGACAAGAGACCCAGTACTTC
v_call: TRBV2
clone_size: NA
d_call: NA
j_call: TRBJ2-5

cdr3_aa: CASTSGRTGIQYF
cdr3_nt: TGTGCCAGCACAAGCGGGCGTACTGGGATTCAGTACTTC
v_call: TRBV6-1
clone_size: NA
d_call: NA
j_call: TRBJ2-4

cdr3_aa: CASSPSATYGYTF
cdr3_nt: TGTGCCAGCAGCCCCTCTGCTACCTATGGCTACACCTTC
v_call: TRBV14
clone_size: NA
d_call: NA
j_call: TRBJ1-2

cdr3_aa: CASSGAGGYTNQPQHF
cdr3_nt: TGTGCCAGCAGCGGGGCGGGGGGCTACACGAATCAGCCCCAGCATTTT
v_call: TRBV9
clone_size: many
d_call: NA
j_call: TRBJ1-5

cdr3_aa: CASSTQQGTEAFF
cdr3_nt: TGTGCCAGCAGCACCCAACAGGGAACTGAAGCTTTCTTT
v_call: TRBV7-3
clone_size: few
d_call: NA
j_call: TRBJ1-1

cdr3_aa: CASRDYPSTDTQYF
cdr3_nt: TGTGCCAGCCGAGACTACCCCAGCACAGATACGCAGTATTTT
v_call: TRBV19
clone_size: NA
d_call: NA
j_call: TRBJ2-3

cdr3_aa: CASSLGQGEKLFF
cdr3_nt: TGTGCCAGCAGCTTGGGACAGGGGGAAAAACTGTTTTTT
v_call: TRBV7-3
clone_size: few
d_call: TRBD1
j_call: TRBJ1-4

cdr3_aa: CASSPPFMEPNVLTF
cdr3_nt: TGCGCCAGCAGCCCACCCTTTATGGAGCCCAACGTCCTGACTTTC
v_call: TRBV5-1
clone_size: few
d_call: NA
j_call: TRBJ2-6

cdr3_aa: CASSPDRDFYEQYF
cdr3_nt: TGTGCCAGCAGCCCCGACAGAGATTTCTACGAGCAGTACTTC
v_call: TRBV6-5
clone_size: few
d_call: NA
j_call: TRBJ2-7

cdr3_aa: CASSTSQGETQYF
cdr3_nt: TGTGCTAGCAGTACTAGTCAGGGGGAGACCCAGTACTTC
v_call: TRBV7-7
clone_size: NA
d_call: NA
j_call: TRBJ2-5

cdr3_aa: CASSQDRSEEQYF
cdr3_nt: TGTGCCAGCAGCCAAGACAGGTCGGAGGAGCAGTATTTT
v_call: TRBV14
clone_size: few
d_call: NA
j_call: TRBJ2-3

cdr3_aa: CASSLQGARTNTEAFF
cdr3_nt: TGTGCCAGCAGCCTACAGGGCGCCAGGACGAACACTGAAGCTTTCTTT
v_call: TRBV4-2
clone_size: NA
d_call: NA
j_call: TRBJ1-1

cdr3_aa: CAWSRGEGNTIYF
cdr3_nt: TGTGCCTGGAGTCGGGGGGAAGGAAACACCATATATTTT
v_call: TRBV30
clone_size: NA
d_call: NA
j_call: TRBJ1-3

cdr3_aa: CAWSRDPFVEAFF
cdr3_nt: TGTGCCTGGAGCCGGGATCCTTTTGTGGAGGCTTTCTTT
v_call: TRBV30
clone_size: few
d_call: NA
j_call: TRBJ1-1

cdr3_aa: CASSPGQDNEKLFF
cdr3_nt: TGTGCCAGCTCACCTGGACAAGATAATGAAAAACTGTTTTTT
v_call: TRBV18
clone_size: NA
d_call: NA
j_call: TRBJ1-4

cdr3_aa: CASSRGGNEKLFF
cdr3_nt: TGTGCCAGCTCAAGAGGCGGTAATGAAAAACTGTTTTTT
v_call: TRBV18
clone_size: few
d_call: NA
j_call: TRBJ1-4